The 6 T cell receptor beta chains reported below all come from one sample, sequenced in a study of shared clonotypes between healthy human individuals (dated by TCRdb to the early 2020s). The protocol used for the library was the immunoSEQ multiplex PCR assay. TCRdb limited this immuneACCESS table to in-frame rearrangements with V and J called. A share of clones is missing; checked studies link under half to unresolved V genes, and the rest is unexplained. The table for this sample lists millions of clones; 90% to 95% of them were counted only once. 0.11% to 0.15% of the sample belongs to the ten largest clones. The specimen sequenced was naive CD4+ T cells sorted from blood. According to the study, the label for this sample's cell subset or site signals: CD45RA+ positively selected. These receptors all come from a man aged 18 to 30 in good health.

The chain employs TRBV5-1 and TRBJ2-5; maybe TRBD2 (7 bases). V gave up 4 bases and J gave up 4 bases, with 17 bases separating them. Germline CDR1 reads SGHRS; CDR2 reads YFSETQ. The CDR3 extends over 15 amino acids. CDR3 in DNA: TGCGCCAGCAGCCCAGAACAGGGAGGGGGAGAGACCCAGTACTTC. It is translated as CASSPEQGGGETQYF. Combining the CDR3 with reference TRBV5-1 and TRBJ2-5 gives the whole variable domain KAGVTQTPRYLIKTRGQQVTLSCSPISGHRSVSWYQQTPGQGLQFLFEYFSETQRNKGNFPGRFSGRQFSNSRSEMNVSTLELGDSALYLCASSPEQGGGETQYFGPGTRLLVL.

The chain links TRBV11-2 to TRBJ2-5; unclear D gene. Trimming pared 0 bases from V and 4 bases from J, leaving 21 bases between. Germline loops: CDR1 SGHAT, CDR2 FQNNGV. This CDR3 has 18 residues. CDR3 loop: CASSLDDWPKGLGETQYF. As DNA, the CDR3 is TGTGCCAGCAGCTTAGATGATTGGCCGAAAGGGCTGGGAGAGACCCAGTACTTC.

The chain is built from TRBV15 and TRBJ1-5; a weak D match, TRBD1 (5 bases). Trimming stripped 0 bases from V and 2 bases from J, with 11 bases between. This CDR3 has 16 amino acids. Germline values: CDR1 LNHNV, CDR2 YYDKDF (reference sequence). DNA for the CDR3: TGTGCCACCAGCAGAGAGGGCAGGGTCGGCAATCAGCCCCAGCATTTT. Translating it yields CATSREGRVGNQPQHF.

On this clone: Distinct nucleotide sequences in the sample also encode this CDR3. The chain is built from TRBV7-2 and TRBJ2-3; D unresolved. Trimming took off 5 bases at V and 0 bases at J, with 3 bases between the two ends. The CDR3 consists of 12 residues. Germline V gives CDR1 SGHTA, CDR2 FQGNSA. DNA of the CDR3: TGTGCCAGCAGCCCAAGCACAGATACGCAGTATTTT. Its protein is CASSPSTDTQYF.

The chain's CDR3 is CASNLGRETDTQYF. CDR3 DNA: TGTGCCAGCAACCTTGGACGGGAAACAGATACGCAGTATTTT. The chain has TRBV6-1 and TRBJ2-3; D might be TRBD2 (5 bases). V was trimmed by 7 bases and J by 3 bases, leaving 14 bases between them. The CDR3 consists of 14 residues. CDR1 is MNHNS, CDR2 SASEGT, per germline.

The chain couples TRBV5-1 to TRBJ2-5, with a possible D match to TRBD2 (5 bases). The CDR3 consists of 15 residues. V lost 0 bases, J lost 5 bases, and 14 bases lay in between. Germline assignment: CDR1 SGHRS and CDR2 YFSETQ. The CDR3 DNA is TGCGCCAGCAGCTTGGGCGGAAGCTCGGGGGAGACCCAGTACTTC. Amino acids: CASSLGGSSGETQYF.